This T cell receptor beta chain was captured by sequencing in a study of vaccination effects on CD4 cells after COVID-19. For the study at large: BNT162b2 vaccine or mRNA-1273 vaccine was given to participants in two doses.

Viral peptide pool expansion of antigen-specific CD4+ T cells preceded sequencing in the ViraFEST assay. The culture ran for less than 12 days, and then CD4+ T cells were isolated. The vaccine recipients had no prior SARS-CoV-2 infection, with negative nucleocapsid antibodies. Some 2 million PBMC were placed in each well, which was supplemented with approximately 9.2 IU/ml IL-2 and roughly 9 ug/ml peptides. About this clone: What it binds is unknown.

Libraries were prepared by immunoSEQ multiplex PCR; TCRdb keeps only in-frame clonotypes and omits some of them. Of under 9,000 clones listed, about four fifths are singletons. CDR3 length: 13 amino acids. V lost 7 bases and J lost 10; bases outside the gene matches: 15. The V gene's germline CDR1 is SQVTM and CDR2 ANQGSEA. Sample: CD4+ T cells from PBMCs cultured with HCoV-229E spike peptides, taken before COVID-19 vaccination. The V call is TRBV29-1, the J call TRBJ1-1; 7 positions match TRBD1. The sequence was collected from a human donor who received a COVID-19 vaccine. CDR3 bases: TGCAGCGCCACCCAGGGGGGGAAGGGGGTAGCTTTCTTT. Translation gives CSATQGGKGVAFF.